This T cell receptor (beta chain) originates from a study of blood T cell repertoires in COVID-19. TCRdb's copy holds only in-frame clones and misses some; the assay was immunoSEQ multiplex PCR. Altogether fewer than 450,000 clones are present, 91% being singletons, with the ten largest covering roughly 3.3%. V lost 4 bases and J lost 1; bases outside the gene matches: 11. The CDR3 is 18 residues long. CDR1 LGHDT and CDR2 YNNKEL come from the germline V gene (reference sequence). Sequencing was performed on peripheral blood. The genes are TRBV3-1 (or the pseudogene TRBV3-2) and TRBJ2-3; 10 bases map to TRBD2. This clonotype originated in a woman aged 18-29 years who had recovered from COVID-19. Here the CDR3 reads CASSPSGTSVGGTDTQYF. As DNA, the CDR3 is TGTGCCAGCAGCCCGTCAGGGACTAGCGTAGGGGGCACAGATACGCAGTATTTT.